The 22 T cell receptor beta chains presented below share a single source sample, sequenced in a study of human versus mouse CDR3 diversity and MHC coevolution. Clones were read by immunoSEQ multiplex PCR, and TCRdb kept only the in-frame ones, dropping some. The table has tens of thousands of clones, 93% seen once. The sequencing sample was made of naive CD4+ T cells from blood. As to subset: CD45RO-negative CD62L-positive naive CD4 T cells. The receptors stem from a person aged 30 to 70 in good health.

The chain uses TRBV25-1 and TRBJ1-1, with 11 bases matching TRBD1. In germline, CDR1 is MGHDK, CDR2 SYGVNS. V lost 6 bases to trimming and J lost 7 bases; unmatched junction nucleotides: 4. The CDR3 runs 13 residues. The CDR3 loop is CASSRTGGNEAFF. The DNA of the CDR3 is TGTGCCAGCAGCAGGACAGGGGGCAATGAAGCTTTCTTT.

With regard to this clone: One junction end does not reproduce the germline sequence, and a read error may be involved. CDR3 sequence reads: CASPPRDGKQYF. The CDR3 DNA reads as TGTGCCAGCCCACCGCGGGACGGCAAGCAGTACTTC. The chain combines TRBV18 with TRBJ2-7; weak D call: TRBD2 (6 bases). CDR1 and CDR2 (germline): KGHSH, LQKENI. The CDR3 covers 12 residues.

In this sample, this clone turned up once. This rearrangement joins TRBV2 to TRBJ2-7; 7 bases align to TRBD1. There are 14 residues in the CDR3. Germline-derived CDR1 and CDR2 are SNHLY and FYNNEI. V was pared by 3 bases and J by 2 bases, with 4 bases of the junction left unmatched. The CDR3 sequence: CASSDHRGTYEQYF. For the CDR3, the DNA is TGTGCCAGCAGTGACCACAGGGGTACCTACGAGCAGTACTTC.

The V and J genes are TRBV15 and TRBJ2-7, with D perhaps TRBD1 (6 bases). The CDR3 has 14 amino acids. Germline CDR1 is LNHNV and CDR2 is YYDKDF (reference sequence). The V gene lost 7 bases and the J gene lost 5 bases, with 18 bases spanning the gap. The CDR3 region has the DNA TGTGCCACCATGCAATTACAGGGATCCGACGAGCAGTACTTC. This sequence encodes CATMQLQGSDEQYF.

This rearrangement joins TRBV5-1 to TRBJ1-4; 8 bases line up with TRBD1. CDR1 is SGHRS and CDR2 is YFSETQ in the germline V gene. Unmatched junction bases numbered 2, after V lost 1 base and J lost 6 bases. This CDR3 has 14 amino acids. CDR3 protein: CASSLRTGYEKLFF. The CDR3 DNA is TGCGCCAGCAGCTTGAGGACAGGGTATGAAAAACTGTTTTTT.

The rearrangement uses TRBV7-8 and TRBJ1-3, with unresolved D. The V gene's germline CDR1 is SGHVS and CDR2 FQNEAQ. Deletions cut 2 bases from V and 3 bases from J, with 14 bases between. This CDR3 spans 16 amino acids. CDR3 sequence: CASSLREQRVGNTIYF. CDR3 in DNA: TGTGCCAGCAGCTTAAGGGAGCAGAGAGTTGGAAACACCATATATTTT.

This clone appeared a few times. This chain uses TRBV7-9 with TRBJ1-1; D call uncertain. CDR1 and CDR2 from the germline V gene are SEHNR and FQNEAQ (reference sequence). V was pared by 2 bases and J by 3 bases, with 10 bases between. The CDR3 has 14 amino acids. The CDR3 loop reads CASSLRDMDTEAFF. Here the CDR3 DNA reads TGTGCCAGCAGCTTAAGAGACATGGACACTGAAGCTTTCTTT.

This chain connects TRBV18 to TRBJ1-1, with TRBD1 matching over 10 bases. The CDR3 is made up of 17 amino acids. Germline V CDR1 and CDR2: KGHSH, LQKENI. J was trimmed by 0 bases and V by 3 bases; bases with no gene match: 7. The chain's CDR3 is CASSPSTGGLMNTEAFF. The CDR3 DNA follows: TGTGCCAGCTCACCGTCGACAGGGGGCTTGATGAACACTGAAGCTTTCTTT.

The chain combines TRBV6-6 with TRBJ2-7; 8 bases are a match to TRBD1. From germline, CDR1 is MNHNY and CDR2 SVGAGI (reference sequence). This CDR3 contains 14 residues. V dropped 0 bases and J dropped 9; count of bases not matched to a gene: 7. CDR3 bases: TGTGCCAGCAGTTACTCAGGCAGGGGGCAAGTGCAGTACTTC. Translated: CASSYSGRGQVQYF.

Only one count was recorded for this clone. CDR3 protein: CASSPAGGTKQETQYF. CDR3 coding DNA: TGTGCCAGCAGCCCCGCAGGGGGGACCAAACAAGAGACCCAGTACTTC. The chain joins TRBV5-4 to TRBJ2-5, with D perhaps matching TRBD1 (7 bases). This CDR3 region has 16 residues. V lost 4 bases and J 2 bases, leaving 18 bases between the germline ends. Germline values: CDR1 SGHNT, CDR2 YYREEE (reference sequence).

V usage is TRBV6-6 and J usage is TRBJ1-5; possible D gene TRBD1, 6 bases. Per germline, CDR1 MNHNY and CDR2 SVGAGI (reference sequence). The CDR3 totals 14 residues. V was clipped by 10 bases and J by 1 base, with 14 bases between them. CDR3 bases: TGTGCCACCGTCCGCGGACAGAGCAATCAGCCCCAGCATTTT. This sequence encodes CATVRGQSNQPQHF.

The chain uses TRBV9 and TRBJ2-1; perhaps TRBD2 as D (6 bases). Per the germline V gene, CDR1 is SGDLS and CDR2 is YYNGEE. The V gene lost 2 bases and the J gene lost 1 base, with 10 bases spanning the gap. CDR3 length equals 15 residues. The CDR3, as DNA: TGTGCCAGCAGCGTGGCGGGAAGGTCCTACAATGAGCAGTTCTTC. Encoded protein: CASSVAGRSYNEQFF.

Concerning this clone: The same CDR3 can be traced to other DNA sequences in this sample. The chain carries TRBV7-2 and TRBJ1-1, with 7 bases fitting TRBD1. V gave up 0 bases and J gave up 5 bases; unmatched junction bases: 3. This CDR3 spans 14 amino acids. Germline CDR1 is SGHTA and CDR2 is FQGNSA. CDR3 protein: CASSLARGRTEAFF. The CDR3 coding sequence is TGTGCCAGCAGCTTAGCGAGGGGGCGGACTGAAGCTTTCTTT.

The chain couples TRBV2 to TRBJ2-5; 8 nucleotides match TRBD1. Germline CDR1 SNHLY, CDR2 FYNNEI. The V gene end was trimmed by 6 bases and the J gene end by 1 base; junction bases not matched to a gene: 7. This CDR3 is 15 amino acids long. DNA for the CDR3: TGTGCCAGCAGGGGGACAGGAGCGATCCAAGAGACCCAGTACTTC. This gives the protein CASRGTGAIQETQYF.

The gene calls are TRBV29-1 and TRBJ2-4, with D maybe TRBD2 (6 bases). This CDR3 spans 13 amino acids. The germline V and J ends were trimmed by 6 bases and 9 bases, with 18 bases remaining between them. CDR1 and CDR2 (germline): SQVTM, ANQGSEA. Written as DNA, the CDR3 is TGCAGCGTGCGGGGCTCTTCCCAGGGCATTCAGTACTTC. It specifies CSVRGSSQGIQYF.

The chain joins TRBV9 to TRBJ2-2; unclear D gene. The CDR3 length is 16 residues. With 0 bases removed from V and 3 bases from J, the gap between germline ends came to 12 bases. CDR1 is SGDLS and CDR2 is YYNGEE in the germline V gene. This CDR3 is CASSVELADDTGELFF. The CDR3 DNA is TGTGCCAGCAGCGTAGAATTAGCCGACGACACCGGGGAGCTGTTTTTT.

This clone was counted a single time. The CDR3 nucleotides read TGTGCTAGTGGTTTGGTAGGGTCTAGCGGGAACACCGGGGAGCTGTTTTTT. The encoded protein is CASGLVGSSGNTGELFF. The rearrangement joins TRBV12-5 to TRBJ2-2; 7 bases align to TRBD2. Germline-derived CDR1 and CDR2 are LGHNT and FRNRAP. V gave up 0 bases and J gave up 1 base; unmatched junction bases: 5. This CDR3 spans 17 amino acids.

J is TRBJ2-3 and V is TRBV19; D perhaps matches TRBD2 (6 bases). The CDR3 runs 14 residues. The V end was cut by 7 bases, the J end by 2 bases, with 13 bases between. Germline values: CDR1 LNHDA, CDR2 SQIVND (reference sequence). CDR3 coding DNA: TGTGCCAGTACCACAGGCGGGACCACAGATACGCAGTATTTT. This gives the protein CASTTGGTTDTQYF.

The chain employs TRBV7-9 and TRBJ1-1; tentative D call: TRBD1 (6 bases). The CDR3 covers 13 residues. The germline gives CDR1 SEHNR, CDR2 FQNEAQ (reference sequence). V was pared by 5 bases and J by 4 bases, with 11 bases between. The CDR3 DNA is TGTGCCAGCAGCCTTTCCAGGGGCACTGAAGCTTTCTTT. It specifies CASSLSRGTEAFF.

The rearrangement uses TRBV7-2 and TRBJ2-1; 9 positions agree with TRBD1. The ends lost 4 bases at V and 7 bases at J; junction bases unmatched: 17. In germline, CDR1 is SGHTA, CDR2 FQGNSA. The CDR3 runs 18 residues. CDR3 in amino acids: CASSSSGTGRIPGNEQFF. For the CDR3, the DNA is TGTGCCAGCAGCTCTTCCGGGACAGGGAGGATCCCTGGTAATGAGCAGTTCTTC.

The J gene is TRBJ1-6, the V gene TRBV30; the D is unclear. Trimming shortened V by 0 bases and J by 8 bases, and 14 bases separated the two germline ends. Germline V gene sequence: CDR1 GTSNPN, CDR2 SVGIG (reference sequence). This CDR3 comprises 15 residues. CDR3 sequence reads: CAWSVPAKGDSPLHF. The CDR3 DNA reads as TGTGCCTGGAGTGTACCGGCCAAGGGAGATTCACCCCTCCACTTT.

V and J are TRBV25-1 and TRBJ2-2; D not certain. This CDR3 comprises 14 residues. Germline assignment: CDR1 MGHDK and CDR2 SYGVNS. Deletions cut 3 bases from V and 5 bases from J, with 10 bases between. This CDR3 is CASSEPRQTGELFF. The DNA of the CDR3 is TGTGCCAGCAGTGAGCCGAGGCAAACCGGGGAGCTGTTTTTT. The entire variable domain, with the rest obtained from reference TRBV25-1 and TRBJ2-2, is as follows: EADIYQTPRYLVIGTGKKITLECSQTMGHDKMYWYQQDPGMELHLIHYSYGVNSTEKGDLSSESTVSRIRTEHFPLTLESARPSHTSQYLCASSEPRQTGELFFGEGSRLTVL.